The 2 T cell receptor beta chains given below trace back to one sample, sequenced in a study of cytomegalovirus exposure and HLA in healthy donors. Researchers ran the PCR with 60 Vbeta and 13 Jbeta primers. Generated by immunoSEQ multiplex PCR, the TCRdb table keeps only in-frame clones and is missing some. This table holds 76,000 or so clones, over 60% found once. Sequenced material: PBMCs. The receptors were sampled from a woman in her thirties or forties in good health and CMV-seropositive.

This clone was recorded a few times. The CDR3: CASSSGQGLAGSYEQYF. As DNA, the CDR3 is TGCGCCAGCAGCTCGGGACAGGGACTAGCGGGTTCCTACGAGCAGTACTTC. The chain recombines TRBV5-1 with TRBJ2-7; 12 nucleotides match TRBD2. Germline V CDR1 and CDR2: SGHRS, YFSETQ. The V segment lost 3 bases and the J segment 1 base; nucleotides outside the gene matches: 8. The CDR3 is 17 residues long.

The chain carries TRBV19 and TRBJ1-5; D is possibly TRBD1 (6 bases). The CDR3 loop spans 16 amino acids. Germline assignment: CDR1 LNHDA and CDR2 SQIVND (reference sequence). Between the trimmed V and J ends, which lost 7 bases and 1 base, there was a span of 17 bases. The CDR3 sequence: CASTPYRVESNQPQHF. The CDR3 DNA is TGTGCCAGTACCCCTTACAGGGTTGAGAGCAATCAGCCCCAGCATTTT.